This record concerns one T cell receptor (beta chain) sequence. These data belong to a study of patients and donors after allogeneic stem cell transplantation. The length of the CDR3 is 15 residues. V gave up 0 bases and J gave up 3 bases, with 12 bases separating them. Germline V gene data show CDR1 as MNHEY and CDR2 as SVGAGI. TCRdb used MiXCR to reprocess the RT-PCR reads, holding one entry per CDR3 protein. This table holds over 150,000 distinct CDR3 sequences, 30% found once. The source of this sequence is a human donor who was either an allogeneic HSCT recipient or a stem cell or donor lymphocyte infusion donor (not recorded which). It is not recorded whose cells these are; they may come from a transplant donor. This chain uses TRBV6-5 with TRBJ2-7, with D unclear. The sequenced sample was blood, either unsorted or a sorted T cell fraction (not recorded which). CDR3 sequence reads: CASSYSTGWGYEQYF. Here the CDR3 DNA reads TGTGCCAGCAGTTACTCGACTGGATGGGGCTACGAGCAGTACTTC.